This is a list of T cell receptor beta chains from one sample in a study of blood T cell repertoires in COVID-19. Clones were sequenced by immunoSEQ multiplex PCR, and TCRdb holds only the in-frame ones, with some missing. Among around 210,000 clones listed, over 75% were seen once. The material sequenced was peripheral blood. The origin of the receptors is a man aged 45 to 65 with COVID-19, enrolled during active disease. The CDR3 runs from the conserved cysteine through the conserved F or W.

v_gene: TRBV19; len: 15; CDR3aa: CASSIGSGDTDTQYF
v_gene: TRBV27; len: 14; CDR3aa: CASSSTGLTDTQYF
v_gene: TRBV19; len: 14; CDR3aa: CASSIRQGSYEQYF
v_gene: TRBV19; len: 14; CDR3aa: CASTKTGGAGELFF
v_gene: TRBV12-3/TRBV12-4; len: 13; CDR3aa: CASSKQGTDTQYF
v_gene: TRBV5-4; len: 14; CDR3aa: CASSARTGAGTIYF
v_gene: TRBV9; len: 15; CDR3aa: CASSVTGSGANVLTF
v_gene: TRBV6-5; len: 15; CDR3aa: CASSHATGKLTEAFF
v_gene: TRBV11-2; len: 12; CDR3aa: CASSYRDSEAFF
v_gene: TRBV7-2; len: 14; CDR3aa: CASSLASLSYEQYF
v_gene: TRBV7-9; len: 16; CDR3aa: CASSLLPGLGTGELFF
v_gene: TRBV21-1; len: 15; CDR3aa: CASSRFHRVAYEQYF
v_gene: TRBV6-2/TRBV6-3; len: 15; CDR3aa: CASSAPGQGTNGYTF
v_gene: TRBV5-4; len: 16; CDR3aa: CASSLVSGMRYQPQHF
v_gene: TRBV5-1; len: 15; CDR3aa: CASSKGQGTYNEQFF
v_gene: TRBV4-1; len: 16; CDR3aa: CASSQEQLAANNEQFF
v_gene: TRBV15; len: 14; CDR3aa: CATSREGPTDTQYF
v_gene: TRBV30; len: 14; CDR3aa: CAYLPWDSSYEQYF
v_gene: TRBV5-1; len: 14; CDR3aa: CASSPDRLWDEQYF
v_gene: TRBV5-1; len: 13; CDR3aa: CASSLAGTNEQFF
v_gene: TRBV3-1/TRBV3-2; len: 17; CDR3aa: CASSQEDRDRCTGELFF
v_gene: TRBV30; len: 12; CDR3aa: CAWSVGGDTQYF
v_gene: TRBV6-5; len: 14; CDR3aa: CASHRSTGAYEQYF